This T cell receptor beta chain emerged from a study of cytomegalovirus exposure and HLA in healthy donors. The V gene's germline CDR1 is SQVTM and CDR2 ANQGSEA. This CDR3 is built from 15 residues. J gave up 7 bases and V 6 bases, and 15 bases lay outside the gene matches. Amplification used 60 Vbeta primers and 13 Jbeta primers. Some clones are missing from TCRdb's copy, which holds only in-frame ones; the method was immunoSEQ multiplex PCR. The table gives under 65,000 clones; the top ten clones make up 3.5% to 4% of it. The chain joins TRBV29-1 to TRBJ1-2; 9 positions match TRBD1. The TCR sequence derives from a woman between 18 and 29 years old in good health and CMV-seronegative. The sequenced sample consisted of PBMCs. The CDR3 loop reads CSVASPWDRVRGYTF. The DNA of the CDR3 is TGCAGCGTCGCCTCGCCATGGGACAGGGTTCGTGGCTACACCTTC.